The 5 T cell receptor beta chains below were found in one sample sequenced in a study of OX40 agonist ivuxolimab in advanced cancers. TCRdb's table, derived via immunoSEQ multiplex PCR, lists solely in-frame clones and lacks some. The sample contains tens of thousands of clones, 93% of which appear only once. The source material was CD4+ or CD8+ T cells sorted from blood, sampled in a trial of the OX40 agonist ivuxolimab. These receptors were obtained from an adult with an advanced solid tumor such as melanoma, head and neck, liver or kidney cancer.

The V call is TRBV9, the J call TRBJ2-7, with D possibly TRBD2 on 5 matching bases. The germline V and J ends were trimmed by 3 bases and 3 bases, with 13 bases remaining between them. This CDR3 has 14 residues. Germline V gene lookup returns CDR1 SGDLS and CDR2 YYNGEE. CDR3 nucleotide sequence: TGTGCCAGCAGCGCTTATGACGGAGGCTACGAGCAGTACTTC. This gives the protein CASSAYDGGYEQYF.

J is TRBJ2-7 and V is TRBV7-8; D remains unclear. Trimming removed 6 bases from V and 5 bases from J, with 20 bases in between. CDR1 SGHVS and CDR2 FQNEAQ come from the germline V gene. The CDR3 has 15 residues. As DNA, the CDR3 is TGTGCCAGCAGTTCCAGACCCCGACTGGGTGACGAGCAGTACTTC. Translated: CASSSRPRLGDEQYF.

V gene TRBV28 combines with J gene TRBJ2-5; 8 nucleotides match TRBD1. Germline-derived CDR1 and CDR2 are MDHEN and SYDVKM. With V trimmed by 8 bases and J by 4 bases, 6 bases remained unmatched. The length of the CDR3 is 13 residues. CDR3 sequence: CASGQGASETQYF. DNA of the CDR3: TGTGCCAGCGGGCAGGGGGCGTCAGAGACCCAGTACTTC.

This clone was picked up one time. The chain uses TRBV19 and TRBJ1-2; a weak D match, TRBD1 (5 bases). CDR1 is LNHDA, CDR2 SQIVND, per germline (reference sequence). V lost 1 base to trimming and J lost 8 bases, with 14 bases between them. The CDR3 consists of 14 residues. CDR3 sequence: CASSIGRGVDGYTF. CDR3 DNA sequence: TGTGCCAGTAGTATAGGGAGGGGAGTCGACGGCTACACCTTC. The full variable domain, with the rest looked up from reference TRBV19 and TRBJ1-2, is DGGITQSPKYLFRKEGQNVTLSCEQNLNHDAMYWYRQDPGQGLRLIYYSQIVNDFQKGDIAEGYSVSREKKESFPLTVTSAQKNPTAFYLCASSIGRGVDGYTFGSGTRLTVV.

The chain recombines TRBV19 with TRBJ1-5; D unresolved. This CDR3 has 16 amino acids. Trimming cost V 7 bases and J 0 bases, with 16 bases left between them. Germline V gene lookup returns CDR1 LNHDA and CDR2 SQIVND (reference sequence). The CDR3 spells CASNSRKGYSNQPQHF. CDR3 coding DNA: TGTGCCAGTAACAGCCGAAAGGGCTATAGCAATCAGCCCCAGCATTTT.